Shown below are 5 T cell receptor beta chains from a single sample sequenced in a study of blood T cell repertoires in COVID-19. Profiling relied on immunoSEQ multiplex PCR, and the TCRdb table lists in-frame clones only, not all of them. The sample gives about 150,000 clones, 85% to 90% of which show up once; around 16% is in the top ten. The sample was peripheral blood. Every receptor here comes from a woman aged 40 to 50 with acute or convalescent COVID-19.

The rearrangement links TRBV10-1 to TRBJ1-2; D unresolved. The CDR3 has 12 amino acids. V lost 6 bases, J lost 3 bases, and 8 bases lay in between. The germline CDR1 and CDR2 sequences are WNHNN and SYGVQD (reference sequence). As DNA, the CDR3 is TGCGCCAGCAGGAGTGAGCACTATGGCTACACCTTC. Protein sequence: CASRSEHYGYTF.

This clone showed up just a few times. The genes are TRBV27 and TRBJ1-6; D gene ambiguous. CDR1 and CDR2 (germline): MNHEY, SMNVEV (reference sequence). V lost 0 bases, J lost 9 bases, and 3 bases lay in between. CDR3 length: 12 amino acids. As DNA, the CDR3 is TGTGCCAGCAGTTTATCGAGTTCACCCCTCCACTTT. Translating gives CASSLSSSPLHF.

The J gene is TRBJ1-2, the V gene TRBV4-1; 9 bases fit TRBD1. Germline V CDR1 and CDR2: MGHRA, YSYEKL. Trimming removed 3 bases from V and 4 bases from J; junction bases left unmatched: 3. This CDR3 is built from 14 residues. CDR3 loop: CASSHEDRGYGYTF. Written as DNA, the CDR3 is TGCGCCAGCAGCCATGAGGACAGGGGCTATGGCTACACCTTC.

This rearrangement joins TRBV7-9 to TRBJ2-1; 11 nucleotides agree with TRBD2. V gave up 5 bases and J gave up 4 bases; unmatched junction bases: 7. The germline V gene encodes CDR1 SEHNR and CDR2 FQNEAQ (reference sequence). The CDR3 runs to 16 residues. CDR3 in DNA: TGTGCCAGCAGCCCAGTAGCGGGGGGGCCTTACAATGAGCAGTTCTTC. It codes for CASSPVAGGPYNEQFF.

The chain combines TRBV28 with TRBJ1-2; D gene ambiguous. CDR3 length: 15 residues. Germline V gene data show CDR1 as MDHEN and CDR2 as SYDVKM. The V end lost 0 bases, the J end lost 0 bases, and 8 bases lay between the germline ends. In DNA, the CDR3 is TGTGCCAGCAGTTTATGGGCAGGCGCTAACTATGGCTACACCTTC. Amino acids: CASSLWAGANYGYTF.